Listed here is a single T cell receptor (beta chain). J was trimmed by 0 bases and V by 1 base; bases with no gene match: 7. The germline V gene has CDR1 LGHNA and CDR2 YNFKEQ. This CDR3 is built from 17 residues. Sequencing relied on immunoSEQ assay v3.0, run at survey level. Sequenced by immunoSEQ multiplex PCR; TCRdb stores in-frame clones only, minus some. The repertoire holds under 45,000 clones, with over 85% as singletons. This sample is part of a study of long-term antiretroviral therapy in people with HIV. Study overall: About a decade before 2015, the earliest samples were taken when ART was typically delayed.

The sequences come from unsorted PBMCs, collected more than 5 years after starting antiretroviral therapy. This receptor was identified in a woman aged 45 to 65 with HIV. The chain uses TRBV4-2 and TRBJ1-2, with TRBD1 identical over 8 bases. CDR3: CASSQVGTGGSNYGYTF. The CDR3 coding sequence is TGTGCCAGCAGCCAAGTAGGGACAGGAGGATCTAACTATGGCTACACCTTC.